The sequence of this TCR beta chain was determined in a study of graft-versus-host responses after intestinal transplantation. Across the whole study: Multivisceral, liver-intestinal, or isolated intestinal transplants were given to recipients. Recipients were all induced with anti-thymocyte globulin, then given tacrolimus and steroids for around three years. Study observations and caveats: GvH clones turned up in recipient marrow; some had shown up first in ileum or blood. Circulating GvH clone levels at their peak were associated with HvG declines (early post-transplant).

Trimming took off 3 bases at V and 0 bases at J, with 6 bases between the two ends. CDR1 WSHSY and CDR2 SAAADI come from the germline V gene. This CDR3 has 13 amino acids. Regarding this clone: No antigen is known for it.

The table came from immunoSEQ multiplex PCR; TCRdb's copy has only in-frame clones and leaves some out. The data hold around 50,000 clones, with 65% to 85% observed a single time. Sequencing was performed on unstimulated CD4+ T cells sorted from spleen or lymph node cells, taken before transplant. V and J are TRBV10-2 and TRBJ2-7; unclear D gene. This TCR came from a human donor who was the organ donor for an intestinal transplant. The CDR3 nucleotides read TGCGCCAGCAGTGATGGCAACTCCTACGAGCAGTACTTC. This sequence encodes CASSDGNSYEQYF.